A selection of T cell receptor beta chains follows, all from one sample in a study of cytomegalovirus exposure and HLA in healthy donors. The assay was immunoSEQ multiplex PCR, and TCRdb's table has in-frame clones only and misses some. The table records 100,000 or so clones, under 85% of them present only once. The source material was PBMCs. Source of these receptors: a man aged 25 to 45 in good health and CMV-seronegative. Each CDR3 is given with its conserved first and last residue. A D gene is named only where the DNA matches it firmly. Some rows mark clone size as missing; the rest say once, few, many or name a class of expanded clone.

v_gene: TRBV7-6
d_gene: TRBD2
j_gene: TRBJ2-7
len: 14
abundance: -
CDR3nt: TGTGCCAGCAGCTTAGATTGGACTAGTTACGAGCAGTACTTC
CDR3aa: CASSLDWTSYEQYF

v_gene: TRBV7-2
d_gene: TRBD2
j_gene: TRBJ2-5
len: 15
abundance: -
CDR3nt: TGTGCCAGCAGCTTAGTTACTAGCGGGGTGGAGACCCAGTACTTC
CDR3aa: CASSLVTSGVETQYF

v_gene: TRBV7-8
d_gene: -
j_gene: TRBJ2-3
len: 13
abundance: few
CDR3nt: TGTGCCAGCAGCTCCTCCCAGGAGGGTACGCAGTATTTT
CDR3aa: CASSSSQEGTQYF

v_gene: TRBV6-1
d_gene: -
j_gene: TRBJ2-7
len: 12
abundance: -
CDR3nt: TGTGCCAGCAGGGGCGGAGGGAACGAGCAGTACTTC
CDR3aa: CASRGGGNEQYF

v_gene: TRBV28
d_gene: -
j_gene: TRBJ1-1
len: 13
abundance: -
CDR3nt: TGTGCCAGCAGTTCCCAGGGGATTGCTGAAGCTTTCTTT
CDR3aa: CASSSQGIAEAFF

v_gene: TRBV19
d_gene: -
j_gene: TRBJ2-3
len: 13
abundance: -
CDR3nt: TGTGCCAGTAGTCCCTCAACAACAGATACGCAGTATTTT
CDR3aa: CASSPSTTDTQYF

v_gene: TRBV6-5
d_gene: TRBD1
j_gene: TRBJ2-7
len: 15
abundance: few
CDR3nt: TGTGCCAGCAGTTCGTCGGGACAGCCGTTCTACGAGCAGTACTTC
CDR3aa: CASSSSGQPFYEQYF

v_gene: TRBV9
d_gene: -
j_gene: TRBJ2-3
len: 12
abundance: -
CDR3nt: TGTGCCAGCAGTCCAGGAACAGATACGCAGTATTTT
CDR3aa: CASSPGTDTQYF

v_gene: TRBV6-5
d_gene: TRBD2
j_gene: TRBJ2-1
len: 14
abundance: -
CDR3nt: TGTGCCAGCAGTTACGGATCGTCCGGGGGGGAGCAGTTCTTC
CDR3aa: CASSYGSSGGEQFF

v_gene: TRBV4-3
d_gene: TRBD1
j_gene: TRBJ1-2
len: 17
abundance: -
CDR3nt: TGCGCCAGCAGCCAAGACCCGGGGACAGGGGGCAGCTATGGCTACACCTTC
CDR3aa: CASSQDPGTGGSYGYTF

v_gene: TRBV7-9
d_gene: TRBD2
j_gene: TRBJ2-1
len: 15
abundance: few
CDR3nt: TGTGCCAGCAGCTTAAGGCGGGAGGCGGGCAATGAGCAGTTCTTC
CDR3aa: CASSLRREAGNEQFF